Listed here are 14 T cell receptor beta chains from one sample, sequenced in a study of cytomegalovirus exposure and HLA in healthy donors. The PCR had 60 Vbeta and 13 Jbeta primers. This table comes from immunoSEQ multiplex PCR, and its TCRdb copy is limited to in-frame clones, with some not included. The sample has 65,000 to 100,000 clones, 76% seen once; the top ten hold approximately 3%. The sample comprised PBMCs. These receptors were collected from a man aged 40-49 years in good health and CMV-seronegative.

V gene TRBV11-2 combines with J gene TRBJ1-1; 8 bases are a match to TRBD1. Losses at the gene ends were 5 bases for V and 3 bases for J; bases not matched to a gene: 11. CDR1 SGHAT and CDR2 FQNNGV come from the germline V gene. CDR3 length equals 16 residues. CDR3 sequence reads: CASSPLDRGGYTEAFF. In DNA, the CDR3 is TGTGCCAGCAGCCCCCTCGACAGGGGAGGGTACACTGAAGCTTTCTTT. The whole variable domain, remainder taken from reference TRBV11-2 and TRBJ1-1, is EAGVAQSPRYKIIEKRQSVAFWCNPISGHATLYWYQQILGQGPKLLIQFQNNGVVDDSQLPKDRFSAERLKGVDSTLKIQPAKLEDSAVYLCASSPLDRGGYTEAFFGQGTRLTVV.

This clone was seen a single time. This chain connects TRBV4-3 to TRBJ1-4; 7 nucleotides line up with TRBD1. CDR3 size: 12 residues. The junction had 4 bases not matched to a gene; V was cut back by 10 bases and J by 5 bases. Germline CDR1 LGHNA, CDR2 YSLEER. CDR3 bases: TGCGCCACGGGACAGCAGAATGAAAAACTGTTTTTT. This encodes CATGQQNEKLFF.

This clone was picked up a small number of times. The rearrangement joins TRBV7-2 to TRBJ2-7; the D gene is possibly TRBD2 (6 bases). V dropped 1 base and J dropped 3 bases, with 13 bases sitting between them. The CDR3 has 15 residues. Germline CDR1 reads SGHTA; CDR2 reads FQGNSA. The CDR3 protein is CASSLVASESYEQYF. The DNA for the CDR3 is TGTGCCAGCAGCTTAGTGGCTAGCGAAAGCTACGAGCAGTACTTC.

The chain couples TRBV5-1 to TRBJ1-2; TRBD1 matches at 7 bases. Germline CDR1 is SGHRS and CDR2 is YFSETQ. The trim removed 0 bases at V and 4 bases at J, leaving 0 bases unmatched. This CDR3 region has 13 residues. The CDR3 bases are TGCGCCAGCAGCTTGGAGGGGGCCTATGGCTACACCTTC. It translates to CASSLEGAYGYTF.

The chain uses TRBV9 and TRBJ2-3, with TRBD2 as a possible D gene (5 bases). V was trimmed by 2 bases and J by 6 bases, leaving 16 bases between them. Germline lookup yields CDR1 SGDLS and CDR2 YYNGEE. This CDR3 has 15 residues. The CDR3 region has the DNA TGTGCCAGCAGCGTGTTCTCGCAGTCGGGGGATACGCAGTATTTT. Translation: CASSVFSQSGDTQYF.

This clone was counted once. The chain employs TRBV19 and TRBJ1-2; D may be TRBD1 (6 bases). This CDR3 spans 13 amino acids. In germline, CDR1 is LNHDA, CDR2 SQIVND (reference sequence). Trimming took 4 bases from V and 8 from J, leaving 14 bases between them. CDR3 nucleotides: TGTGCCAGTAGTAATACGGGGACACAAGGCTACACCTTC. Its translation: CASSNTGTQGYTF.

The chain couples TRBV19 to TRBJ2-7, with D possibly being TRBD1 (5 bases). Germline values: CDR1 LNHDA, CDR2 SQIVND (reference sequence). V was pared by 7 bases and J by 3 bases, with 16 bases between. CDR3 length: 14 residues. DNA for the CDR3: TGTGCCAGTAATATTCCCGGACACAGCTACGAGCAGTACTTC. Residues: CASNIPGHSYEQYF.

About this clone: A read error may account for a junction end that differs from germline. The chain recombines TRBV7-9 with TRBJ2-7; weak D call: TRBD1 (5 bases). The CDR3 has 14 residues. Germline CDR1 SEHNR, CDR2 FQNEAQ (reference sequence). This CDR3 is CSSSLDGQIYEQYF. The CDR3 region has the DNA TGTTCCAGCAGTCTTGATGGACAAATCTACGAGCAGTACTTC.

This chain links TRBV6-4 with TRBJ2-3; 7 bases fit TRBD1. The germline CDR1 and CDR2 sequences are MRHNA and SNTAGT. The CDR3 is 15 residues long. Trimming cost V 6 bases and J 5 bases; bases outside gene matches: 11. As DNA, the CDR3 is TGTGCCAGCAGCAAGTCCGACAGGGTAGGAGATACGCAGTATTTT. Its translation: CASSKSDRVGDTQYF.

The CDR3 DNA follows: TGTGCCAGCTCCCCAACTAGCGGGGGGGGGTACGAGCAGTACTTC. This codes for CASSPTSGGGYEQYF. V is TRBV18 and J is TRBJ2-7; 13 nucleotides line up with TRBD2. Germline V gene data show CDR1 as KGHSH and CDR2 as LQKENI. Trimming took 6 bases from V and 4 from J; bases not matched to a gene: 6. This CDR3 is built from 15 residues. The entire variable domain, with the rest obtained from reference TRBV18 and TRBJ2-7, is as follows: NAGVMQNPRHLVRRRGQEARLRCSPMKGHSHVYWYRQLPEEGLKFMVYLQKENIIDESGMPKERFSAEFPKEGPSILRIQQVVRGDSAAYFCASSPTSGGGYEQYFGPGTRLTVT.

This chain uses TRBV7-2 with TRBJ2-7; 7 bases agree with TRBD1. V lost 2 bases, J lost 6 bases, and 10 bases stayed unmatched. Germline values: CDR1 SGHTA, CDR2 FQGNSA. The CDR3 is made up of 15 amino acids. The CDR3 coding sequence is TGTGCCAGCAGCTTAAGACTTGACAGGGCTCGCGAGCAGTACTTC. Translation: CASSLRLDRAREQYF.

V gene TRBV11-3 combines with J gene TRBJ2-5; TRBD2 is a possible D gene (5 bases). The length of the CDR3 is 14 residues. From germline, CDR1 is SGHNT and CDR2 YENEEA. Trimming pared 3 bases from V and 2 bases from J, leaving 10 bases between. The CDR3 DNA reads TGTGCCAGCAGCTTCCGGGGTCTACAAGAGACCCAGTACTTC. Translated: CASSFRGLQETQYF.

J is TRBJ2-5 and V is TRBV6-1; 8 bases are a match to TRBD1. TRBJ2-7 matches the DNA end more closely, so the J call is doubtful. The germline V gene has CDR1 MNHNS and CDR2 SASEGT. The CDR3 is 15 residues long. The CDR3 DNA is TGTGCCAGCAGACCCGGACAGGGTCGACCCTACGAGCAGTACTTC. Translation: CASRPGQGRPYEQYF.

The rearrangement joins TRBV5-1 to TRBJ2-1, with TRBD1 as a possible D gene (5 bases). CDR3 length: 18 amino acids. Deletions cut 2 bases from V and 2 bases from J, with 20 bases between. CDR1 and CDR2 from the germline V gene are SGHRS and YFSETQ. DNA of the CDR3: TGCGCCAGCAGCTTCGGTCGGAAGACAGAATTAACCTACAATGAGCAGTTCTTC. Amino acid sequence: CASSFGRKTELTYNEQFF.